A single sample gave rise to the 5 T cell receptor beta chains below, sequenced in a study of shared clonotypes between healthy human individuals. Sequencing used immunoSEQ multiplex PCR; TCRdb keeps in-frame clones, though not all of them. The sample includes around 200,000 clones, roughly 70% of them seen just once. Sample: memory CD4+ T cells sorted from blood. Described subset: CD45RA-negative fraction. Every receptor here comes from a man aged 30-40 years in good health.

The chain couples TRBV7-9 to TRBJ2-7, with D hard to call. Germline V lookup: CDR1 SEHNR, CDR2 FQNEAQ (reference sequence). V was trimmed by 6 bases and J by 1 base, leaving 10 bases between them. The CDR3 runs to 13 residues. The CDR3 region is CASRPAASYEQYF. CDR3 nucleotide sequence: TGTGCCAGCAGGCCAGCTGCATCCTACGAGCAGTACTTC.

This clone was found many times. The chain links TRBV7-9 to TRBJ1-4; D call uncertain. The V end was cut by 8 bases, the J end by 7 bases, with 11 bases between. Germline CDR1 and CDR2: SEHNR and FQNEAQ (reference sequence). The CDR3 is 12 residues long. DNA for the CDR3: TGTGCCAGCGGTGGTGACGTTGAAAAACTGTTTTTT. Encoded protein: CASGGDVEKLFF.

This clone has more than one count but fewer than ten. This chain joins TRBV2 and TRBJ1-1; no clear D gene. The CDR3 loop spans 12 amino acids. The germline gives CDR1 SNHLY, CDR2 FYNNEI. The V end lost 2 bases, the J end lost 7 bases, and 8 bases lay between the germline ends. The CDR3 sequence: CASSERQLEAFF. The CDR3 nucleotides are TGTGCCAGCAGTGAAAGGCAGCTTGAAGCTTTCTTT.

The V gene is TRBV11-1, the J gene TRBJ1-1; 7 positions agree with TRBD1. This CDR3 is built from 15 residues. Per the germline V gene, CDR1 is SGHAT and CDR2 is FQDESV (reference sequence). V lost 0 bases and J lost 3; bases outside the gene matches: 4. CDR3 sequence: CASSLARGLDTEAFF. CDR3 DNA: TGTGCCAGCAGCTTAGCAAGGGGGCTGGACACTGAAGCTTTCTTT.

The chain links TRBV28 to TRBJ1-2, with 7 nucleotides matching TRBD1. Per germline, CDR1 MDHEN and CDR2 SYDVKM. The V and J ends lost 10 bases and 1 base, in that order; junction bases with no gene match: 9. This CDR3 is built from 14 residues. The CDR3 coding sequence is TGTGCCATCCTACCCGACAGGGTTAACTATGGCTACACCTTC. This sequence encodes CAILPDRVNYGYTF.